Listed below are T cell receptor beta chains from one sample, sequenced in a study of CD8 T cells in Susac syndrome. TCRdb re-called the immunoSEQ multiplex PCR reads through MiXCR, storing one row per CDR3 protein. The sample includes about 430,000 distinct CDR3 sequences, approximately 85% of them seen just once. The sample was CD8+ T cells from PBMCs. These receptors were collected from a human donor with multiple sclerosis. CDR3s include the opening cysteine and the closing phenylalanine or tryptophan. A D gene is named only where the DNA matches it firmly. Clone size is given for some rows only: seen once, a few or many times, or a class if the clone is expanded.

CDR3 length	V gene	D gene	clone size	J gene	CDR3 DNA	CDR3 protein
14	TRBV5-1	-	-	TRBJ1-2	TGCGCCAGCAGCTTGGGAGGAAATGTTCAGGGCTACACCTTC	CASSLGGNVQGYTF
19	TRBV29-1	TRBD1	-	TRBJ1-2	TGCAGCGTTGAAGATAACTTAGCTCCGGGACAGGGGATTAACTATGGCTACACCTTC	CSVEDNLAPGQGINYGYTF
13	TRBV20-1	TRBD1	-	TRBJ1-2	TGCAGTGCCTGGGACAGGACTACTATCGGCTACACCTTC	CSAWDRTTIGYTF
12	TRBV30	TRBD1	once	TRBJ1-1	TGTGCCTGGAATACAGGGGTTACTGAAGCTTTCTTT	CAWNTGVTEAFF
16	TRBV29-1	-	-	TRBJ1-2	TGCAGCGTTGAAGACAGGGTCAGCGGGGGGCCGGATGGCTACACCTTC	CSVEDRVSGGPDGYTF
14	TRBV6-4	TRBD1	-	TRBJ2-2	TGTGCCAGCAGGGGACAGGGCGAAGGCCGGGAGCTGTTTTTT	CASRGQGEGRELFF
15	TRBV10-3	-	-	TRBJ2-2	TGTGCCATCAGTAGCAGGGGCGCGAACACCGGGGAGCTGTTTTTT	CAISSRGANTGELFF
16	TRBV28	TRBD2	once	TRBJ2-7	TGTGCCACCAGGGGCCTAGCGGGAGGAAGCTCCTACGAGCAGTACTTC	CATRGLAGGSSYEQYF
14	TRBV5-6	TRBD1	-	TRBJ1-2	TGTGCCAGCAGCTCGAGACAGGGCAGGAGAGGCTACACCTTC	CASSSRQGRRGYTF
14	TRBV11-2	-	few	TRBJ1-2	TGTGCCAGCAGGAATTACAGGGTCGAGAGCGGCTACACCTTC	CASRNYRVESGYTF
14	TRBV18	-	few	TRBJ1-5	TGTGCCAGCTCACCCGCGGGTAGCAATCAGCCCCAGCATTTT	CASSPAGSNQPQHF
16	TRBV7-9	-	-	TRBJ2-2	TGTGCCAGCAGTCCGGGGGACTTGAAGAACACCGGGGAGCTGTTTTTT	CASSPGDLKNTGELFF
16	TRBV28	-	-	TRBJ2-7	TGTGCCAGCAGTCCCCCGGACATCAGAATGCCCTACGAGCAGTACTTC	CASSPPDIRMPYEQYF
14	TRBV30	-	-	TRBJ1-2	TGTGCCTGGGAGGGGGGCTCGGAGGGATATGGCTACACCTTC	CAWEGGSEGYGYTF
17	TRBV4-1	-	-	TRBJ2-7	TGCGCCAGCAGCCAGAATTTTCGAAGCGCAGGGCACTACGAGCAGTACTTC	CASSQNFRSAGHYEQYF
12	TRBV28	TRBD1	-	TRBJ2-5	TGTGCCAGGAGGGGGCTTGAAGAGACCCAGTACTTC	CARRGLEETQYF
14	TRBV2	-	-	TRBJ2-3	TGTGCCAGTTCACCCGGGACTGACTTCGATACGCAGTATTTT	CASSPGTDFDTQYF
14	TRBV20-1	-	-	TRBJ2-1	TGCAGTGCCCTTCCGTCGGGGACTTACAATGAGCAGTTCTTC	CSALPSGTYNEQFF
12	TRBV6-2/TRBV6-3	-	few	TRBJ2-7	TGTGCCAGCAGCATACAGGGGAGGGAGCAGTACTTC	CASSIQGREQYF
13	TRBV29-1	TRBD1	-	TRBJ1-1	TGCAGCGAGGAGACAGGGATGAACACTGAAGCTTTCTTT	CSEETGMNTEAFF
16	TRBV4-1	-	-	TRBJ2-3	TGCGCCAGCAGCCACCCCGGCGGGGCAGCCCCAGATACGCAGTATTTT	CASSHPGGAAPDTQYF
15	TRBV4-1	TRBD2	few	TRBJ2-7	TGCGCCAGCAGCCAAGAGACGGGGGGTTCCTACGAGCAGTACTTC	CASSQETGGSYEQYF
13	TRBV7-6	-	-	TRBJ2-1	TGTGCCAGCAGCGGGCCCCTAGTCGACGAGCAGTTCTTC	CASSGPLVDEQFF
15	TRBV4-1	TRBD2	-	TRBJ2-7	TGCGCCAGCAGCCAAGGGAGCGGGGTGGGGGGGGAGCAGTACTTC	CASSQGSGVGGEQYF
17	TRBV7-9	TRBD2	-	TRBJ2-7	TGTGCCAGCAGCTTAGAGGGACTAGCGGGGGTTACCTACGAGCAGTACTTC	CASSLEGLAGVTYEQYF
14	TRBV29-1	-	-	TRBJ1-5	TGCAGCGTTGAGGCCCAAGAGCCCAATCAGCCCCAGCATTTT	CSVEAQEPNQPQHF
17	TRBV4-1	-	-	TRBJ2-7	TGCGCCAGCAGCCAAGAGTGGAGGGCCAATCCTCTCTACGAGCAGTACTTC	CASSQEWRANPLYEQYF
14	TRBV4-1	-	-	TRBJ2-5	TGCGCCAGCAGCCAAGCATTGGTCCAAGAGACCCAGTACTTC	CASSQALVQETQYF
15	TRBV9	-	once	TRBJ2-3	TGTGCCAGCAGCGTAGTGGGAACGGGGACAGATACGCAGTATTTT	CASSVVGTGTDTQYF
14	TRBV12-3/TRBV12-4	-	few	TRBJ2-3	TGTGCCAGCCAACCTCGGGGGATTGGAGATACGCAGTATTTT	CASQPRGIGDTQYF
13	TRBV30	-	-	TRBJ1-2	TGTGCCTGGAGACGACAGGATAACTATGGCTACACCTTC	CAWRRQDNYGYTF
17	TRBV15	TRBD2	-	TRBJ2-1	TGTGCCACCAGCAGAGATAGGGCTAGCGGGATATACAATGAGCAGTTCTTC	CATSRDRASGIYNEQFF
15	TRBV3-1	TRBD1	-	TRBJ2-5	TGTGCCAGCTGTGCGGCGGGACAGGGATCCGAGACCCAGTACTTC	CASCAAGQGSETQYF
14	TRBV7-9	-	-	TRBJ2-7	TGTGCCAGCAGTCAAGGGCCGGGGAACTACGAGCAGTACTTC	CASSQGPGNYEQYF
14	TRBV5-6	-	-	TRBJ2-7	TGTGCCAGCAAGGCTGGAGGGGGGGAGTACGAGCAGTACTTC	CASKAGGGEYEQYF
15	TRBV20-1	TRBD2	-	TRBJ2-3	TGCAGTGCTAGCGGGGGGGCCTGGGTCACAGATACGCAGTATTTT	CSASGGAWVTDTQYF
14	TRBV6-5	-	-	TRBJ1-2	TGTGCCAGCAGCCCCTGGGGGGGAGGCTATGGCTACACCTTC	CASSPWGGGYGYTF
14	TRBV5-1	TRBD1	-	TRBJ1-1	TGCGCCAGCAGCCGCAGGGGGGAGGACACTGAAGCTTTCTTT	CASSRRGEDTEAFF
15	TRBV19	-	-	TRBJ2-7	TGTGCCAGTAGTGCTCATAGCGGTGGGGCCCTCGAGCAGTACTTC	CASSAHSGGALEQYF
16	TRBV29-1	TRBD2	-	TRBJ2-1	TGCAGCGTAAATCCGACTAGCGGTCGCCTCTACAATGAGCAGTTCTTC	CSVNPTSGRLYNEQFF
15	TRBV12-3/TRBV12-4	-	-	TRBJ2-1	TGTGCCAGCAGCCAGGACAGCATCCTGTCCAATGAGCAGTTCTTC	CASSQDSILSNEQFF
14	TRBV27	-	-	TRBJ2-3	TGTGCCAGCAGTTTCATAGGTAGCGCAGATACGCAGTATTTT	CASSFIGSADTQYF
13	TRBV11-1	-	-	TRBJ2-1	TGTGCCAGCAGCTTAGAGTGGAACAATGAGCAGTTCTTC	CASSLEWNNEQFF
17	TRBV4-1	-	-	TRBJ2-1	TGCGCCAGCAGCCGTTCCCAGAGCGGAACTGTCTACAATGAGCAGTTCTTC	CASSRSQSGTVYNEQFF
15	TRBV7-6	-	-	TRBJ2-3	TGTGCCAGCAGCCCTGGTAGGGCTAGCACAGATACGCAGTATTTT	CASSPGRASTDTQYF
16	TRBV27	-	-	TRBJ2-1	TGTGCCAGCAGTTTCGGGCCTACAGGAACCTACAATGAGCAGTTCTTC	CASSFGPTGTYNEQFF
14	TRBV2	TRBD1	once	TRBJ2-7	TGTGCCAGCACCGGTGGGACAGATTCTGACGAGCAGTACTTC	CASTGGTDSDEQYF
13	TRBV19	-	-	TRBJ2-7	TGTGCCAGTAGTATATTCCCTAGTTACGAGCAGTACTTC	CASSIFPSYEQYF